This is a list of T cell receptor beta chains from one sample in a study of blood T cell repertoires in COVID-19. Measured with immunoSEQ multiplex PCR; TCRdb has only the in-frame clones, and not every one. The sample lists 140,000 to 150,000 clones, 70% to 90% occurring once. Sequencing input: peripheral blood. The receptor set was obtained from a woman aged 45 to 65 with acute or convalescent COVID-19. CDR3s include the opening cysteine and the closing phenylalanine or tryptophan. D genes are given only for firm matches. Size tells how often a clone was seen (once, few, many) or the class of an expanded clone, and some rows leave it out.

d_call: NA
j_call: TRBJ1-3
v_call: TRBV30
clone_size: NA
cdr3_nt: TGTGCCTGGAGACTCTTCTCTGGAAACACCATATATTTT
cdr3_aa: CAWRLFSGNTIYF

d_call: NA
j_call: TRBJ2-2
v_call: TRBV7-2
clone_size: few
cdr3_nt: TGTGCCAGCAGCTTAGTCTCACAGACCGGGGAGCTGTTTTTT
cdr3_aa: CASSLVSQTGELFF

d_call: TRBD1
j_call: TRBJ1-6
v_call: TRBV13
clone_size: once
cdr3_nt: TGTGCCAGCAGCTTCGGACAGGAGGGTTCACCCCTCCACTTT
cdr3_aa: CASSFGQEGSPLHF

d_call: NA
j_call: TRBJ1-1
v_call: TRBV19
clone_size: NA
cdr3_nt: TGTGCCAGTAGTGTCACAGCGGAGGGGACTGAAGCTTTCTTT
cdr3_aa: CASSVTAEGTEAFF

d_call: TRBD1
j_call: TRBJ1-5
v_call: TRBV2
clone_size: NA
cdr3_nt: TGTGCCAGCAGACCAACAGGGACAGGCCAGCCCCAGCATTTT
cdr3_aa: CASRPTGTGQPQHF

d_call: TRBD2
j_call: TRBJ2-3
v_call: TRBV11-2
clone_size: NA
cdr3_nt: TGTGCCAGCATCCTCGGACTAGGCCTCCCCCCGCAGTATTTT
cdr3_aa: CASILGLGLPPQYF

d_call: NA
j_call: TRBJ2-3
v_call: TRBV7-9
clone_size: few
cdr3_nt: TGTGCCAGCAGCTTAAGCGGGCAGGGCACAGATACGCAGTATTTT
cdr3_aa: CASSLSGQGTDTQYF

d_call: TRBD1
j_call: TRBJ1-1
v_call: TRBV7-6
clone_size: NA
cdr3_nt: TGTGCCAGCAGCAGACAGGGCGACACTGAAGCTTTCTTT
cdr3_aa: CASSRQGDTEAFF

d_call: NA
j_call: TRBJ1-6
v_call: TRBV9
clone_size: NA
cdr3_nt: TGTGCCAGCAGCGTAGATTCGGGGGAGTCACCCCTCCACTTT
cdr3_aa: CASSVDSGESPLHF

d_call: NA
j_call: TRBJ2-7
v_call: TRBV7-3
clone_size: NA
cdr3_nt: TGTGCCAGCAGCCCCCAAAACTCCTACGAGCAGTACTTC
cdr3_aa: CASSPQNSYEQYF

d_call: NA
j_call: TRBJ1-3
v_call: TRBV7-6
clone_size: NA
cdr3_nt: TGTGCCAGCAGCTTAGTCTCGGGGGTTGGAAACACCATATATTTT
cdr3_aa: CASSLVSGVGNTIYF

d_call: NA
j_call: TRBJ2-1
v_call: TRBV20-1
clone_size: NA
cdr3_nt: TGCAGTGCTAGTGACTCGACTAGAAATGAGCAGTTCTTC
cdr3_aa: CSASDSTRNEQFF

d_call: NA
j_call: TRBJ1-1
v_call: TRBV6-5
clone_size: NA
cdr3_nt: TGTGCCAGCAGTTACCGGGGGAACACTGAAGCTTTCTTT
cdr3_aa: CASSYRGNTEAFF

d_call: NA
j_call: TRBJ2-5
v_call: TRBV3-1/TRBV3-2
clone_size: few
cdr3_nt: TGTGCCAGCAGCCAAGATCGGGGGAGCGAGACCCAGTACTTC
cdr3_aa: CASSQDRGSETQYF

d_call: NA
j_call: TRBJ2-1
v_call: TRBV29-1
clone_size: NA
cdr3_nt: TGCAGCGTTGAGGAGGCTGGTACTTACAATGAGCAGTTCTTC
cdr3_aa: CSVEEAGTYNEQFF

d_call: TRBD2
j_call: TRBJ2-3
v_call: TRBV6-6
clone_size: NA
cdr3_nt: TGTGCCAGCAGTCACCCAAGTGGCGGGGACTACAGAGATACGCAGTATTTT
cdr3_aa: CASSHPSGGDYRDTQYF

d_call: TRBD2
j_call: TRBJ2-3
v_call: TRBV19
clone_size: NA
cdr3_nt: TGTGCCAGTAGTATAAGGACTAGCGGGGGGTGGACAGATACGCAGTATTTT
cdr3_aa: CASSIRTSGGWTDTQYF

d_call: NA
j_call: TRBJ1-2
v_call: TRBV6-5
clone_size: NA
cdr3_nt: TGTGCCAGCAGTTACGGCCAGGAGGGCTATGGCTACACCTTC
cdr3_aa: CASSYGQEGYGYTF

d_call: NA
j_call: TRBJ1-2
v_call: TRBV7-2
clone_size: NA
cdr3_nt: TGTGCCAGCAGTCTAAAGACAGGTCCATATGGCTACACCTTC
cdr3_aa: CASSLKTGPYGYTF

d_call: TRBD1
j_call: TRBJ1-2
v_call: TRBV20-1
clone_size: NA
cdr3_nt: TGCAGTGCTAAGGACAGGGAAAGATACACCTTC
cdr3_aa: CSAKDRERYTF

d_call: NA
j_call: TRBJ1-5
v_call: TRBV2
clone_size: NA
cdr3_nt: TGTGCCAGCAGTGGGCGAGGGCAGTCTTATAGCAATCAGCCCCAGCATTTT
cdr3_aa: CASSGRGQSYSNQPQHF

d_call: NA
j_call: TRBJ2-7
v_call: TRBV7-9
clone_size: few
cdr3_nt: TGTGCCAGCAGCTTATCCGCGACAAACTACGAGCAGTACTTC
cdr3_aa: CASSLSATNYEQYF

d_call: TRBD1
j_call: TRBJ1-1
v_call: TRBV7-2
clone_size: NA
cdr3_nt: TGTGCCAGCAGCCTCACCGGACAGGGGGCCACTGAAGCTTTCTTT
cdr3_aa: CASSLTGQGATEAFF

d_call: NA
j_call: TRBJ1-3
v_call: TRBV19
clone_size: NA
cdr3_nt: TGTGCCAGTACCCCTCAAGGGGGGGGTCCCCGGGGTGGAAACACCATATATTTT
cdr3_aa: CASTPQGGGPRGGNTIYF

d_call: NA
j_call: TRBJ1-2
v_call: TRBV4-3
clone_size: NA
cdr3_nt: TGCGCCAGCAGCCGCGGGGGCCCCAGCGGTGGCTACACCTTC
cdr3_aa: CASSRGGPSGGYTF

d_call: NA
j_call: TRBJ1-3
v_call: TRBV5-1
clone_size: once
cdr3_nt: TGCGCCAGCACCCACGGGACACTTGGAAACACCATATATTTT
cdr3_aa: CASTHGTLGNTIYF

d_call: NA
j_call: TRBJ1-2
v_call: TRBV19
clone_size: NA
cdr3_nt: TGTGCCAGCCACCAAACAGGAGATGGAGGCTACACCTTC
cdr3_aa: CASHQTGDGGYTF

d_call: NA
j_call: TRBJ1-2
v_call: TRBV19
clone_size: NA
cdr3_nt: TGTGCCAGTAGTGGCGTAGACAACCGTTATGGCTACACCTTC
cdr3_aa: CASSGVDNRYGYTF

d_call: TRBD2
j_call: TRBJ2-1
v_call: TRBV7-2
clone_size: NA
cdr3_nt: TGTGCCAGCAGCCCGGCGGGGGACTACAATGAGCAGTTCTTC
cdr3_aa: CASSPAGDYNEQFF

d_call: TRBD1
j_call: TRBJ2-7
v_call: TRBV5-1
clone_size: NA
cdr3_nt: TGCGCCAGCAGCGGAGGGACAGGGGCACTATACGAGCAGTACTTC
cdr3_aa: CASSGGTGALYEQYF

d_call: NA
j_call: TRBJ1-2
v_call: TRBV3-1/TRBV3-2
clone_size: NA
cdr3_nt: TGTGCCAGCAGCCAGAACAGGGTTGGGGTCTATGGCTACACCTTC
cdr3_aa: CASSQNRVGVYGYTF

d_call: TRBD1
j_call: TRBJ1-6
v_call: TRBV7-9
clone_size: NA
cdr3_nt: TGTGCCAGCAGCTTCGTGGGGACAGGGGTGCAATCACCCCTCCACTTT
cdr3_aa: CASSFVGTGVQSPLHF

d_call: NA
j_call: TRBJ2-7
v_call: TRBV2
clone_size: once
cdr3_nt: TGTGCCAGCGATGGGTTAGGAGGCTACGAGCAGTACTTC
cdr3_aa: CASDGLGGYEQYF

d_call: TRBD2
j_call: TRBJ2-3
v_call: TRBV6-6
clone_size: NA
cdr3_nt: TGTGCCAGCAGTCACCCTGAAGCGGGAGGACTTTTGGAAGATACGCAGTATTTT
cdr3_aa: CASSHPEAGGLLEDTQYF

d_call: TRBD2
j_call: TRBJ2-3
v_call: TRBV7-2
clone_size: NA
cdr3_nt: TGTGCCAGCAGCTTCGGCCTAGCGGGGGGGGATACGCAGTATTTT
cdr3_aa: CASSFGLAGGDTQYF

d_call: NA
j_call: TRBJ1-2
v_call: TRBV6-5
clone_size: NA
cdr3_nt: TGTGCCAGCACCCAGCGGGGTATTTATGGCTACACCTTC
cdr3_aa: CASTQRGIYGYTF

d_call: TRBD1
j_call: TRBJ1-1
v_call: TRBV19
clone_size: few
cdr3_nt: TGTGCCAGTAGTACTTCGGGACAGGGACGGGACACTGAAGCTTTCTTT
cdr3_aa: CASSTSGQGRDTEAFF

d_call: NA
j_call: TRBJ2-5
v_call: TRBV15
clone_size: NA
cdr3_nt: TGTGCCACCAGCAGAGGGCGGTTGGAGACCCAGTACTTC
cdr3_aa: CATSRGRLETQYF

d_call: TRBD2
j_call: TRBJ2-3
v_call: TRBV10-3
clone_size: NA
cdr3_nt: TGTGCCATCAGTGAGTTGGGACTAGCGGTCCCTCAGTTTAGCACAGATACGCAGTATTTT
cdr3_aa: CAISELGLAVPQFSTDTQYF

d_call: NA
j_call: TRBJ1-2
v_call: TRBV18
clone_size: NA
cdr3_nt: TGTGCCAGCTCACCGAGGGAGGATGGCTACACCTTC
cdr3_aa: CASSPREDGYTF

d_call: NA
j_call: TRBJ2-2
v_call: TRBV29-1
clone_size: NA
cdr3_nt: TGCAGCGGCGACTTACAGGACGGGGAGCTGTTTTTT
cdr3_aa: CSGDLQDGELFF

d_call: TRBD1
j_call: TRBJ1-5
v_call: TRBV19
clone_size: once
cdr3_nt: TGTGCCAGCGATGACAGGGGAGGTCAGCCCCAGCATTTT
cdr3_aa: CASDDRGGQPQHF

d_call: NA
j_call: TRBJ1-4
v_call: TRBV5-1
clone_size: NA
cdr3_nt: TGCGCCAGCAGCTTGTTCGGCGGTCGGGGGAATGAAAAACTGTTTTTT
cdr3_aa: CASSLFGGRGNEKLFF

d_call: TRBD1
j_call: TRBJ1-2
v_call: TRBV28
clone_size: once
cdr3_nt: TGTGCCAGCAGTTTAACCGGACAGGTTGGACTCAACTATGGCTACACCTTC
cdr3_aa: CASSLTGQVGLNYGYTF

d_call: TRBD1
j_call: TRBJ1-1
v_call: TRBV10-3
clone_size: NA
cdr3_nt: TGTGCCATCTCCCAAGACGGAACAGGGGGAGCTTTCTTT
cdr3_aa: CAISQDGTGGAFF

d_call: TRBD2
j_call: TRBJ2-7
v_call: TRBV6-5
clone_size: NA
cdr3_nt: TGTGCCAGCACCGGACTAGCCTACGAGCAGTACTTC
cdr3_aa: CASTGLAYEQYF

d_call: TRBD1
j_call: TRBJ1-2
v_call: TRBV18
clone_size: NA
cdr3_nt: TGTGCCAGCTCCCAGGGACAGTTAAGCTATGGCTACACCTTC
cdr3_aa: CASSQGQLSYGYTF

d_call: NA
j_call: TRBJ1-2
v_call: TRBV2
clone_size: NA
cdr3_nt: TGTGCCAGCAGTGGACCGATGACACCTAACTATGGCTACACCTTC
cdr3_aa: CASSGPMTPNYGYTF

d_call: NA
j_call: TRBJ1-6
v_call: TRBV7-2
clone_size: NA
cdr3_nt: TGTGCCAGCAGCGCCCAGACAGGCAATAATTCACCCCTCCACTTT
cdr3_aa: CASSAQTGNNSPLHF

d_call: NA
j_call: TRBJ2-7
v_call: TRBV2
clone_size: NA
cdr3_nt: TGTGCCAGCAGTGGGGGCTGGGGGCGTGGGATTTCCGAGCAGTACTTC
cdr3_aa: CASSGGWGRGISEQYF

d_call: TRBD2
j_call: TRBJ2-1
v_call: TRBV28
clone_size: NA
cdr3_nt: TGTGCCAGCAGTTTGTTTAGCGGGGTAAACAATGAGCAGTTCTTC
cdr3_aa: CASSLFSGVNNEQFF